There are many counts of the clone carrying this TCR beta chain. Each single cDNA molecule received a unique molecular identifier. From the 5' RACE reads, TCRdb called clonotypes with MiXCR, one entry per CDR3 protein. The repertoire holds 50,000 to 55,000 distinct CDR3 sequences, with approximately 8.5% as singletons. The sample belongs to a study of early T cells in non-severe SARS-CoV-2 infection. CDR3 length: 15 amino acids. V was shortened by 5 bases and J by 2 bases, with 15 bases between the two germline ends. Germline V gene lookup returns CDR1 SGDLS and CDR2 YYNGEE. The V gene is TRBV9, the J gene TRBJ2-3; tentatively, D is TRBD2 (5 bases). The material sequenced was whole blood. The receptor was derived from an adult who was a healthcare worker with PCR-confirmed SARS-CoV-2 infection or an uninfected control (not recorded which). In DNA, the CDR3 is TGTGCCAGCAGGTCGACGGACTCAATCACAGATACGCAGTATTTT. This codes for CASRSTDSITDTQYF.